Listed here are 21 T cell receptor beta chains from one sample, sequenced in a study of early T cells in non-severe SARS-CoV-2 infection. Each CDR3 protein is one row after TCRdb ran MiXCR on the 5' RACE reads. This sample has almost 65,000 distinct CDR3 sequences, with 4.9% found just once. Sequenced sample: whole blood. The receptor source for this set is an adult who was a healthcare worker with PCR-confirmed SARS-CoV-2 infection or an uninfected control (not recorded which).

This clonotype was counted ten times or more. The chain joins TRBV15 to TRBJ2-1; maybe TRBD2 (5 bases). V lost 1 base and J 2 bases, leaving 9 bases between the germline ends. Germline CDR1 and CDR2: LNHNV and YYDKDF (reference sequence). The length of the CDR3 is 15 residues. CDR3 residues: CATSRARETYNEQFF. The CDR3 coding sequence is TGTGCCACCAGCAGAGCGAGGGAAACCTACAATGAGCAGTTCTTC.

This clonotype has just a few counts. The chain joins TRBV12-3 or TRBV12-4 to TRBJ1-2; D call uncertain. This CDR3 is 12 amino acids long. Between the trimmed V and J ends, which lost 5 bases and 0 bases, there was a span of 4 bases. The CDR3 protein is CASSTPNYGYTF. CDR3 coding DNA: TGTGCCAGCAGTACACCTAACTATGGCTACACCTTC.

The rearrangement uses TRBV29-1 and TRBJ1-2; D is uncertain. V was pared by 6 bases and J by 4 bases, with 12 bases between. The CDR3 has 12 residues. Germline V lookup: CDR1 SQVTM, CDR2 ANQGSEA. The CDR3 spells CSVQPTAYGYTF. CDR3 sequence (DNA): TGCAGCGTCCAGCCCACGGCCTATGGCTACACCTTC.

This clonotype was seen ten or more times. J is TRBJ2-3 and V is TRBV20-1; 7 nucleotides line up with TRBD1. CDR1 and CDR2 from the germline V gene are DFQATT and SNEGSKA (reference sequence). V lost 7 bases, J lost 0 bases, and 7 bases stayed unmatched. This CDR3 has 14 amino acids. The DNA of the CDR3 is TGCAGTGTACGACACAGGGGTAGCACAGATACGCAGTATTTT. It yields the protein CSVRHRGSTDTQYF.

This clonotype has ten or more counts. The chain recombines TRBV6-1 with TRBJ2-4; TRBD1 is a possible D gene (5 bases). V was pared by 2 bases and J by 0 bases, with 14 bases between. The germline V gene encodes CDR1 MNHNS and CDR2 SASEGT. The CDR3 has 17 residues. CDR3 sequence (DNA): TGTGCCAGCAGTGAAAGGGGTTTTAGGGTAGCCAAAAACATTCAGTACTTC. Protein sequence: CASSERGFRVAKNIQYF.

In this sample, this clonotype turned up many times. V usage is TRBV27 and J usage is TRBJ2-3, with 9 bases fitting TRBD2. Germline-derived CDR1 and CDR2 are MNHEY and SMNVEV (reference sequence). This CDR3 spans 15 amino acids. V shed 3 bases, J shed 3 bases, and the junction held 4 bases outside the gene matches. Here the CDR3 DNA reads TGTGCCAGCAGTTTTTGGCGGGAGGGTACAGATACGCAGTATTTT. Translation gives CASSFWREGTDTQYF.

A few counts support this clonotype. This rearrangement joins TRBV7-8 to TRBJ2-7; the D is unclear. Trimming stripped 1 base from V and 2 bases from J, with 3 bases between. This CDR3 spans 12 amino acids. Germline V gene sequence: CDR1 SGHVS, CDR2 FQNEAQ. CDR3 DNA: TGTGCCAGCAGCTTAGTTCCCTACGAGCAGTACTTC. Amino acid sequence: CASSLVPYEQYF.

This clonotype was detected ten times or more. The rearrangement joins TRBV10-2 to TRBJ2-3, with TRBD2 matching 11 bases. Germline V CDR1 and CDR2: WSHSY, SAAADI. This CDR3 contains 14 residues. After removal of 6 bases from V and 2 bases from J, the junction contained 1 base not matched to a gene. The CDR3 protein is CASRTSGATDTQYF. The CDR3 DNA reads TGCGCCAGCAGGACTAGCGGGGCCACAGATACGCAGTATTTT.

There are many counts of this clonotype. The chain couples TRBV24-1 to TRBJ2-2; D is undetermined. This CDR3 spans 15 amino acids. Trimming took 4 bases from V and 1 from J, leaving 9 bases between them. The V gene's germline CDR1 is KGHDR and CDR2 SFDVKD. For the CDR3, the DNA is TGTGCCACCAGTGAACCCACCCGGAACACCGGGGAGCTGTTTTTT. Translating it yields CATSEPTRNTGELFF.

This clonotype came up many times. This chain connects TRBV6-6 to TRBJ2-7; possible D gene TRBD1, 5 bases. V lost 2 bases and J lost 5, with 10 bases in between. The length of the CDR3 is 13 residues. Germline V gene data show CDR1 as MNHNY and CDR2 as SVGAGI (reference sequence). As DNA, the CDR3 is TGTGCCAGCAGTTACGGGGAAGGGGACGAGCAGTACTTC. Its translation is CASSYGEGDEQYF.

This clonotype has a count of ten or more. J is TRBJ1-2 and V is TRBV25-1; no definite D call. The germline gives CDR1 MGHDK, CDR2 SYGVNS. The CDR3 has 13 amino acids. V lost 3 bases, J lost 7 bases, and 12 bases lay in between. This CDR3 reads CASSDLRVSGYTF. Here the CDR3 DNA reads TGTGCCAGCAGTGACCTCCGGGTCTCTGGCTACACCTTC.

This clonotype was found a few times. The chain has TRBV5-5 and TRBJ1-1, with D perhaps matching TRBD1 (5 bases). The CDR3 contains 15 residues. Germline-derived CDR1 and CDR2 are SGHKS and YYEKEE (reference sequence). Trimming removed 2 bases from V and 4 bases from J, with 15 bases in between. CDR3 bases: TGTGCCAGCAGCTTCCCCAGGGTAGGGGTCACTGAAGCTTTCTTT. Encoded protein: CASSFPRVGVTEAFF.

This chain connects TRBV20-1 to TRBJ2-1, with D hard to call. The CDR3 is made up of 15 amino acids. Trimming shortened V by 1 base and J by 0 bases, and 10 bases separated the two germline ends. CDR1 and CDR2 from the germline V gene are DFQATT and SNEGSKA (reference sequence). As DNA, the CDR3 is TGCAGTGCTAGAGGAGCGTCCGTCTCCTACAATGAGCAGTTCTTC. This encodes CSARGASVSYNEQFF.

This clonotype came up once. This CDR3 is missing its conserved last phenylalanine or tryptophan, likely due to a read error. V usage is TRBV15 and J usage is TRBJ2-1; D possibly corresponds to TRBD2 (7 bases). Per germline, CDR1 LNHNV and CDR2 YYDKDF (reference sequence). The CDR3 is made up of 17 amino acids. V lost 0 bases and J lost 6, with 18 bases in between. The CDR3 DNA follows: TGTGCCACCAGCAGAGATGCGACTTCGGGGGGCCTCAATGAGCAGTTCTCC. Protein: CATSRDATSGGLNEQFS.

This clonotype was counted ten times or more. The chain recombines TRBV10-1 with TRBJ2-7; TRBD1 might be the D (5 bases). This CDR3 contains 13 residues. The V end was cut by 0 bases, the J end by 3 bases, with 6 bases between. Germline lookup yields CDR1 WNHNN and CDR2 SYGVQD (reference sequence). The DNA for the CDR3 is TGCGCCAGCAGTGAGTCCGGACACTACGAGCAGTACTTC. Translation gives CASSESGHYEQYF.

This clonotype was seen many times. J is TRBJ2-7 and V is TRBV19; D not resolved. V lost 4 bases to trimming and J lost 0 bases, with 10 bases between them. Germline assignment: CDR1 LNHDA and CDR2 SQIVND (reference sequence). CDR3 length: 14 residues. The CDR3: CASSTKVFSYEQYF. The CDR3 DNA reads as TGTGCCAGTAGTACGAAGGTTTTCTCCTACGAGCAGTACTTC.

A few counts support this clonotype. The chain combines TRBV27 with TRBJ2-7; perhaps TRBD1 as D (5 bases). Germline V gene lookup returns CDR1 MNHEY and CDR2 SMNVEV (reference sequence). V was cut by 5 bases and J by 3 bases, with 20 bases left in between. This CDR3 is built from 16 residues. This chain's CDR3 is CASSPFATVSGYEQYF. The CDR3 DNA reads as TGTGCCAGCAGTCCCTTCGCGACAGTCTCCGGCTACGAGCAGTACTTC.

This clonotype was observed at least ten times. The chain combines TRBV7-2 with TRBJ1-4; TRBD1 aligns across 7 bases. The trim removed 5 bases at V and 7 bases at J, leaving 10 bases unmatched. Per germline, CDR1 SGHTA and CDR2 FQGNSA. This CDR3 has 15 residues. The CDR3 spells CASSPRQGRGEKLFF. Written as DNA, the CDR3 is TGTGCCAGCAGCCCCAGACAGGGCAGGGGTGAAAAACTGTTTTTT.

The chain recombines TRBV23-1 with TRBJ2-3, with a tentative D call TRBD2 (5 bases). TRBV23-1 is an ORF for which the function is uncertain. This CDR3 region has 16 residues. Trimming pared 6 bases from V and 4 bases from J, leaving 20 bases between. This CDR3 reads CASRWRRKQIPDTQYF. The CDR3 DNA follows: TGCGCCAGCAGGTGGAGGCGGAAACAGATCCCAGATACGCAGTATTTT.

This clonotype was counted many times. The V and J genes are TRBV11-2 and TRBJ1-1; the D gene is possibly TRBD1 (6 bases). V was shortened by 0 bases and J by 3 bases, with 17 bases between the two germline ends. The CDR3 is 17 residues long. Germline assignment: CDR1 SGHAT and CDR2 FQNNGV. Written as DNA, the CDR3 is TGTGCCAGCAGCTTAGATCGGCCGGGGGCTAGGGACACTGAAGCTTTCTTT. Translation: CASSLDRPGARDTEAFF. The variable domain in full, with the rest retrieved from reference TRBV11-2 and TRBJ1-1, is EAGVAQSPRYKIIEKRQSVAFWCNPISGHATLYWYQQILGQGPKLLIQFQNNGVVDDSQLPKDRFSAERLKGVDSTLKIQPAKLEDSAVYLCASSLDRPGARDTEAFFGQGTRLTVV.

This clonotype was counted ten times or more. The chain employs TRBV20-1 and TRBJ2-3; the match to TRBD2 covers 10 bases. This CDR3 region has 15 residues. The germline V gene has CDR1 DFQATT and CDR2 SNEGSKA (reference sequence). Unmatched junction bases numbered 5, after V lost 0 bases and J lost 5 bases. CDR3 DNA sequence: TGCAGTGCTAGAGATTTGGGACTAGCGAGAGATACGCAGTATTTT. Its translation is CSARDLGLARDTQYF.